This TCR beta chain comes out of a study of blood T cells in healthy people across ages (dated by TCRdb to between 2014 and 2017). Regarding the study in general: In model experiments, template switching captured about one uniquely barcoded TCR beta cDNA molecule for every two T cells. Age-related changes in TCR beta repertoire diversity were measured in the study by deep sequencing normalized with unique cDNA molecular identifiers. Donors were grouped into four age groups: young (average 16 years), middle-aged (over 35), aged (approximately 58) and long-lived (around 80). To avoid experimental bias, donors of different ages were spread randomly across the sequencing lanes. The study analyzed two additional independent replicas of 1 million unique cDNA reads from the same blood draw for two donors, one aged 18 to 30 and one aged 80 or older. Results the study describes overall, beyond this receptor: Compared with the aged group, more naive CD4+ T cells, fewer expanded clones and increased TCR diversity were shown by the long-lived group, suggesting age selection. Observed TCR beta diversity correlated strongly with the percentage of naive T cells measured by flow cytometry. The CMV infection status of donors was not known, potentially confounding age-related changes in expanded clonotypes. Because profiling used bulk unsorted PBMCs, naive and antigen-experienced compartments could not be compared conclusively. Estimates of total diversity from one million sequenced T cells were regarded as lower bounds and underestimates. Observed TCR beta diversity per million T cells fell roughly linearly with age, and a significant reduction was already apparent by age roughly 40.

A word on this clonotype: Its antigen has not been determined. No much larger clonotype is one base removed from it; base qualities were not supplied.

Systemically healthy Caucasian individuals from Russia, roughly 40 in total and aged 6 to 90 years, were included as donors. Approximately 9.3 milliliters of peripheral blood were drawn from each donor into EDTA-treated Vacutainer tubes. PBMCs were isolated by Ficoll-Paque density-gradient centrifugation, with at least 6.5 million obtained per sample. Trizol reagent was used to extract total RNA from the PBMCs, yielding at least 6 micrograms per sample. For every donor, an aliquot of PBMCs went through flow cytometry to measure the percentages of naive CD45RAhigh/CD27high T cells. The junction shows trimming of 5 bases on V and 6 bases on J, and the gene matches do not reach 11 bases of it. CDR1 and CDR2, per the germline V gene, are MGHRA and YSYEKL. Reading from cysteine to phenylalanine, the CDR3 counts 15 amino acids. Solely the CDR3 DNA is kept, with 45 bases framed from the first base. Library preparation used 5' RACE. The instrument was an Illumina HiSeq 2500. A second roughly 7 to 12 cycle PCR used a sample-barcoded 5' primer and a J-beta primer mix. A template-switch 5' adaptor carrying 12 random nucleotides introduced a unique molecular identifier onto each TCR beta cDNA molecule. At least 3 million CDR3-containing paired-end reads were obtained from each sample. First-strand cDNA was synthesized from all RNA with the Mint cDNA synthesis kit, primed by a TRBC-specific oligonucleotide. Following uracil-DNA glycosylase treatment, all cDNA underwent a first 18-cycle PCR with the universal primers M1SS and BC2_uni_R. In the original analysis: For normalization, 1 million high-quality reads were randomly selected from each sample, with every read carrying a distinct molecular identifier. Instead of being binned into consensus sequences, reads that shared molecular identifiers were thrown out. MiTCR, with a Q25 quality threshold and the strictest error-elimination algorithm, was used for CDR3 identification, clonotype clustering and error correction. A nonparametric unseen species model with Euler transformation was used to estimate a lower bound on total TCR beta diversity. Clones were called with MiXCR by TCRdb after fastp trimmed the public reads at Q25, and only in-frame beta chains were retained. Each CDR3 protein appears once, grouped with its most common genes and DNA. What appears here as the V and J calls and clone size reflects TCRdb's work, not the paper's. The sample contains under 2 million distinct CDR3 sequences, roughly 30% of them found a single time. The top ten constitute 11% of the sample.

Sequenced: blood. The V and J segments used are TRBV4-1 and TRBJ1-1, with TRBD1 identical over 8 junction bases. This clonotype was obtained from a woman aged 30 to 39 in good health. This receptor has the CDR3 CASSELDRAVSEAFF. The nucleotide sequence is TGCGCCAGCAGCGAACTGGACAGGGCGGTGTCTGAAGCTTTCTTT.